A single sample gave rise to the 15 T cell receptor beta chains below, sequenced in a study of response to subunit inactivated influenza vaccine. TCRdb called the RT-PCR reads again in MiXCR, with one record for every CDR3 protein. This table holds 600,000 to 700,000 distinct CDR3 sequences, 12% to 15% found once. The material was PBMCs from blood, obtained less than 15 days before vaccination. These receptors originate from a man aged 50-60 years who received an inactivated influenza vaccine.

V is TRBV11-2 and J is TRBJ2-3, with D hard to call. Germline loops: CDR1 SGHAT, CDR2 FQNNGV. The CDR3 consists of 15 residues. Trimming cost V 4 bases and J 0 bases, with 11 bases left between them. This CDR3 is CASSSVTASTDTQYF. In nucleotides, the CDR3 is TGTGCCAGCAGCTCGGTTACAGCTAGCACAGATACGCAGTATTTT.

This clonotype appeared once. The V call is TRBV19, the J call TRBJ2-2, with a weak D call TRBD2 (5 bases). V was clipped by 8 bases and J by 6 bases, with 13 bases between them. Looked up from germline, CDR1 is LNHDA and CDR2 is SQIVND (reference sequence). The CDR3 runs to 13 residues. The DNA of the CDR3 is TGTGCCAGTGGGGAGTTTGATGCCGGGGAGCTGTTTTTT. Protein: CASGEFDAGELFF.

The V and J genes are TRBV15 and TRBJ1-1; no definite D call. The CDR3 spans 15 residues. From germline, CDR1 is LNHNV and CDR2 YYDKDF (reference sequence). V dropped 3 bases and J dropped 1 base, with 12 bases sitting between them. The DNA of the CDR3 is TGTGCCACCAGCAGGTCGTGGCAGAGGAACACTGAAGCTTTCTTT. As protein: CATSRSWQRNTEAFF.

The chain links TRBV4-3 to TRBJ1-2; a possible D gene is TRBD1 (5 bases). The CDR3 totals 14 residues. Germline V gene lookup returns CDR1 LGHNA and CDR2 YSLEER. V was trimmed by 0 bases and J by 5 bases, leaving 10 bases between them. The CDR3 sequence: CASSQEGEVYGYTF. The CDR3 DNA reads TGCGCCAGCAGCCAAGAGGGGGAGGTTTATGGCTACACCTTC.

This clonotype appeared many times. The chain recombines TRBV12-3 or TRBV12-4 with TRBJ2-7; D tentatively reads TRBD1 or TRBD2 (6 bases each). This CDR3 is 15 amino acids long. V dropped 7 bases and J dropped 2 bases, with 18 bases sitting between them. The CDR3 nucleotides are TGTGCCAGCACCTTGGGTGGGGGGCTACCCTACGAGCAGTACTTC. Its protein is CASTLGGGLPYEQYF.

This clonotype was found many times. J is TRBJ1-4 and V is TRBV27, with a possible D match to TRBD1 (6 bases). The CDR3 consists of 15 residues. Trimming pared 6 bases from V and 5 bases from J, leaving 16 bases between. Germline V lookup: CDR1 MNHEY, CDR2 SMNVEV (reference sequence). CDR3 sequence (DNA): TGTGCCAGCAGGCCTAGGGGGAACCCAAATGAAAAACTGTTTTTT. It specifies CASRPRGNPNEKLFF.

This clonotype was counted a few times. The V call is TRBV15, the J call TRBJ1-5, with 8 bases that match TRBD1. The CDR3 runs 15 residues. Germline V gene lookup returns CDR1 LNHNV and CDR2 YYDKDF (reference sequence). J gave up 7 bases and V 1 base, and 6 bases lay outside the gene matches. The CDR3 region is CATSRAGQGGQPQHF. CDR3 coding DNA: TGTGCCACCAGCAGAGCTGGACAGGGCGGCCAGCCCCAGCATTTT.

V usage is TRBV6-1 and J usage is TRBJ2-2; 8 bases are a match to TRBD2. The CDR3 is made up of 16 amino acids. V trimming: 5 bases; J trimming: 3 bases; junction bases outside the gene matches: 8. Germline CDR1 reads MNHNS; CDR2 reads SASEGT. The CDR3: CASSPERGIYTGELFF. The CDR3 DNA follows: TGTGCCAGCAGTCCCGAGCGGGGGATCTACACCGGGGAGCTGTTTTTT.

This clonotype was observed a few times. The CDR3 here is CASSLEPGSETQYF. In DNA, the CDR3 is TGTGCCAGCAGCTTAGAACCGGGTTCAGAGACCCAGTACTTC. The chain couples TRBV11-2 to TRBJ2-5; D is ambiguous. This CDR3 is 14 amino acids long. The V end lost 0 bases, the J end lost 4 bases, and 9 bases lay between the germline ends. CDR1 and CDR2 from the germline V gene are SGHAT and FQNNGV.

The count of this clonotype is one. This sequence joins TRBV20-1 and TRBJ2-5, with D uncertain. The length of the CDR3 is 16 residues. Trimming left V 5 bases short and J 2 bases short, with 21 bases between. CDR1 DFQATT and CDR2 SNEGSKA come from the germline V gene (reference sequence). The CDR3 region has the DNA TGCAGTGCTTCTCCCTTGCTTGAGAGCAGGCAAGAGACCCAGTACTTC. Protein: CSASPLLESRQETQYF.

This clonotype was counted a few times. The gene calls are TRBV10-3 and TRBJ2-5, with D perhaps matching TRBD1 or TRBD2 (6 bases each). The V end was cut by 4 bases, the J end by 5 bases, with 14 bases between. This CDR3 has 14 amino acids. Germline lookup yields CDR1 ENHRY and CDR2 SYGVKD. The CDR3 loop is CAISGGAIGETQYF. The CDR3, as DNA: TGTGCCATCAGTGGGGGGGCCATAGGCGAGACCCAGTACTTC.

This clonotype occurred a few times. CDR3 in DNA: TGTGCCAGCAGTTACTCTAACACTGGGGTGCCATATACGCAGTATTTT. Protein: CASSYSNTGVPYTQYF. The chain uses TRBV6-5 and TRBJ2-3, with no clear D. V was shortened by 0 bases and J by 7 bases, with 17 bases between the two germline ends. This CDR3 is 16 amino acids long. Germline values: CDR1 MNHEY, CDR2 SVGAGI.

This clonotype occurred a few times. The chain carries TRBV7-2 and TRBJ2-2, with 7 bases fitting TRBD2. CDR1 SGHTA and CDR2 FQGNSA come from the germline V gene. This CDR3 contains 17 residues. The J segment lost 4 bases and the V segment lost 1 base, leaving 9 bases of the junction unmatched. The CDR3 nucleotides are TGTGCCAGCAGCTTAGTGAAACTAGCGCTAAGCACCGGGGAGCTGTTTTTT. This sequence encodes CASSLVKLALSTGELFF.

The rearrangement links TRBV7-9 to TRBJ2-7; D perhaps matches TRBD2 (5 bases). There are 15 residues in the CDR3. The ends were cut back, 5 bases at V and 4 bases at J, with 18 bases in the middle. CDR1 and CDR2 (germline): SEHNR, FQNEAQ (reference sequence). The CDR3 protein is CASSRLRDTLYEQYF. The CDR3 DNA reads as TGTGCCAGCAGCAGACTCCGGGATACCTTATACGAGCAGTACTTC.

This rearrangement joins TRBV14 to TRBJ2-5; D may be TRBD2 (6 bases). Germline V gene data show CDR1 as SGHDN and CDR2 as FVKESK. Trimming removed 4 bases from V and 2 bases from J, with 14 bases in between. This CDR3 is built from 15 residues. The DNA for the CDR3 is TGTGCCAGCAGCCCGGTGGACGGAGGGCAAGAGACCCAGTACTTC. The encoded protein is CASSPVDGGQETQYF.